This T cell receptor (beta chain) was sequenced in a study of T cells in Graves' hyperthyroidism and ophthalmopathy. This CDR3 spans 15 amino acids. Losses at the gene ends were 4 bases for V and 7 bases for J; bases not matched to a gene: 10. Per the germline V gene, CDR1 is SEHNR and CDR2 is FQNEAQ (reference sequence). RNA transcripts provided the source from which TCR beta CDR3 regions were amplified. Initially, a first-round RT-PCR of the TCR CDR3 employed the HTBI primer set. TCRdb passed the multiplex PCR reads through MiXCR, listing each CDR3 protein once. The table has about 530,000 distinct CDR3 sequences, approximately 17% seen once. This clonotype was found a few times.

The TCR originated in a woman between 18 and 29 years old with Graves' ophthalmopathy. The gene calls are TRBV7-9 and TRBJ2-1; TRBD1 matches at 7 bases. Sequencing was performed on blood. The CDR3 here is CASSSGTALGNEQFF. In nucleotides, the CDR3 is TGTGCCAGCAGCTCTGGGACAGCCCTGGGGAATGAGCAGTTCTTC. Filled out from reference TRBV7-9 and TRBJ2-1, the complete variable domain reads DTGVSQNPRHKITKRGQNVTFRCDPISEHNRLYWYRQTLGQGPEFLTYFQNEAQLEKSRLLSDRFSAERPKGSFSTLEIQRTEQGDSAMYLCASSSGTALGNEQFFGPGTRLTVL.